The 27 T cell receptor beta chains below all came from one sample that was sequenced in a study of blood T cell repertoires in COVID-19. The data were produced by immunoSEQ multiplex PCR, yet TCRdb's version contains in-frame clones alone and is incomplete. The data hold more than 300,000 clones, with 80% to 85% observed a single time. The sequenced sample was PBMCs or T cells enriched from blood (not recorded which). The receptors derive from a woman in her fifties or sixties who had recovered from COVID-19.

V gene TRBV20-1 combines with J gene TRBJ2-7; 10 bases line up with TRBD2. This CDR3 spans 11 amino acids. The ends lost 6 bases at V and 7 bases at J; junction bases unmatched: 3. Looked up from germline, CDR1 is DFQATT and CDR2 is SNEGSKA (reference sequence). CDR3 sequence (DNA): TGCAGTGCCCAGACTAGCGGGGAGCAGTACTTC. This translates into CSAQTSGEQYF.

The chain joins TRBV3-1 (or the pseudogene TRBV3-2) to TRBJ1-1; the D is unclear. V dropped 4 bases and J dropped 7 bases, with 13 bases sitting between them. The germline CDR1 and CDR2 sequences are LGHDT and YNNKEL (reference sequence). The CDR3 totals 13 residues. Written as DNA, the CDR3 is TGTGCCAGCAGCCGCACCGGAGGGTTTGAAGCTTTCTTT. Translating gives CASSRTGGFEAFF.

The chain combines TRBV19 with TRBJ1-5; D unclear. Trimming shortened V by 3 bases and J by 3 bases, and 9 bases separated the two germline ends. In germline, CDR1 is LNHDA, CDR2 SQIVND (reference sequence). The CDR3 length is 14 residues. CDR3: CASSITELNQPQHF. CDR3 nucleotide sequence: TGTGCCAGTAGTATCACAGAGCTCAATCAGCCCCAGCATTTT.

Regarding this clone: The same CDR3 arises from other DNA sequences in this sample as well. The J gene is TRBJ1-6, the V gene TRBV7-9; TRBD1 aligns across 7 bases. From germline, CDR1 is SEHNR and CDR2 FQNEAQ (reference sequence). V was clipped by 4 bases and J by 9 bases; unmatched bases: 3. This CDR3 contains 13 residues. CDR3 nucleotides: TGTGCCAGCAGCTCATCAGGGGGTTCACCCCTCCACTTT. This sequence encodes CASSSSGGSPLHF.

The J gene is TRBJ2-2, the V gene TRBV18; 14 positions match TRBD2. CDR3 length equals 16 residues. Looked up from germline, CDR1 is KGHSH and CDR2 is LQKENI. V shed 3 bases, J shed 7 bases, and the junction held 4 bases outside the gene matches. The CDR3 region is CASSPGLAGGGGELFF. The DNA for the CDR3 is TGTGCCAGCTCACCTGGACTAGCGGGAGGCGGCGGGGAGCTGTTTTTT.

The J gene is TRBJ1-2, the V gene TRBV19; 7 bases are shared with TRBD1. Germline CDR1 and CDR2: LNHDA and SQIVND (reference sequence). V lost 3 bases and J lost 8; bases outside the gene matches: 6. This CDR3 has 13 amino acids. The CDR3 sequence is CASSIDRVTGYTF. The CDR3, as DNA: TGTGCCAGTAGTATCGACAGGGTAACCGGCTACACCTTC.

The rearrangement uses TRBV6-5 and TRBJ2-7; TRBD1 matches at 9 bases. The CDR3 spans 15 residues. From germline, CDR1 is MNHEY and CDR2 SVGAGI. The V segment lost 7 bases and the J segment 3 bases; nucleotides outside the gene matches: 10. CDR3 sequence: CASIQPGQGLYEQYF. The CDR3 bases are TGTGCCAGCATTCAACCGGGACAGGGACTCTACGAGCAGTACTTC.

This clone was seen a handful of times. J is TRBJ1-4 and V is TRBV3-1 (or the pseudogene TRBV3-2); 8 nucleotides match TRBD1. Germline V gene data show CDR1 as LGHDT and CDR2 as YNNKEL (reference sequence). The CDR3 sequence is 15 residues long. Unmatched junction bases numbered 7, after V lost 2 bases and J lost 8 bases. CDR3 bases: TGTGCCAGCAGCCAATCGACGACAGGGGCCGAAAAACTGTTTTTT. It specifies CASSQSTTGAEKLFF.

This chain uses TRBV5-5 with TRBJ2-7; possible D gene TRBD1, 6 bases. From germline, CDR1 is SGHKS and CDR2 YYEKEE (reference sequence). The V end was cut by 0 bases, the J end by 4 bases, with 17 bases between. This CDR3 contains 16 residues. The CDR3, as DNA: TGTGCCAGCAGCTTGGACAGGGACGCTACCTATTACGAGCAGTACTTC. This codes for CASSLDRDATYYEQYF.

The rearrangement joins TRBV29-1 to TRBJ2-1; 10 bases are shared with TRBD2. The germline CDR1 and CDR2 sequences are SQVTM and ANQGSEA. V lost 5 bases to trimming and J lost 3 bases; unmatched junction nucleotides: 4. The CDR3 is 14 residues long. DNA for the CDR3: TGCAGCGTTCCGACTAGCGGGTTCTACAATGAGCAGTTCTTC. Its translation: CSVPTSGFYNEQFF.

The V call is TRBV7-9, the J call TRBJ1-2, with D tentatively TRBD1 (6 bases). V was pared by 0 bases and J by 6 bases, with 11 bases between. Germline V CDR1 and CDR2: SEHNR, FQNEAQ (reference sequence). This CDR3 region has 14 residues. CDR3 DNA: TGTGCCAGCAGCTTAGCAGGGGGAGTAGATGGCTACACCTTC. It is translated as CASSLAGGVDGYTF. Supplemented by reference TRBV7-9 and TRBJ1-2, the full variable domain reads DTGVSQNPRHKITKRGQNVTFRCDPISEHNRLYWYRQTLGQGPEFLTYFQNEAQLEKSRLLSDRFSAERPKGSFSTLEIQRTEQGDSAMYLCASSLAGGVDGYTFGSGTRLTVV.

This CDR3 is CASLRGGAGTGELFF. The CDR3 DNA follows: TGTGCCAGCTTAAGAGGGGGCGCCGGCACCGGGGAGCTGTTTTTT. The chain joins TRBV6-5 to TRBJ2-2; the match to TRBD1 covers 7 bases. Per germline, CDR1 MNHEY and CDR2 SVGAGI. The junction had 10 bases not matched to a gene; V was cut back by 8 bases and J by 4 bases. The CDR3 totals 15 residues.

The V and J genes are TRBV7-9 and TRBJ1-5; possible D gene TRBD1, 6 bases. The V gene's germline CDR1 is SEHNR and CDR2 FQNEAQ (reference sequence). CDR3 length equals 14 residues. V gave up 1 base and J gave up 6 bases, with 10 bases separating them. CDR3 coding DNA: TGTGCCAGCAGCTTAGACAACAGGGCTCAGCCCCAGCATTTT. This gives the protein CASSLDNRAQPQHF.

This clone was seen a single time. The V gene is TRBV6-5, the J gene TRBJ1-2; D not resolved. CDR1 MNHEY and CDR2 SVGAGI come from the germline V gene. CDR3 size: 13 residues. Trimming removed 0 bases at V and 8 bases at J, with 10 bases between. The CDR3 loop reads CASSYSSGEGYTF. CDR3 sequence (DNA): TGTGCCAGCAGTTACTCGAGCGGGGAAGGCTACACCTTC.

The chain uses TRBV3-1 (or the pseudogene TRBV3-2) and TRBJ2-3; D perhaps matches TRBD1 (5 bases). Trimming removed 1 base from V and 0 bases from J, with 8 bases in between. Looked up from germline, CDR1 is LGHDT and CDR2 is YNNKEL (reference sequence). The CDR3 has 15 residues. The CDR3 region has the DNA TGTGCCAGCAGCCAAGGACAGTCTAGCACAGATACGCAGTATTTT. Its protein is CASSQGQSSTDTQYF.

CDR3 in amino acids: CASTSSRGPYEQYF. CDR3 sequence (DNA): TGTGCCAGCACGTCGAGCAGGGGGCCCTACGAGCAGTACTTC. The V and J genes are TRBV27 and TRBJ2-7, with TRBD1 matching over 8 bases. The germline gives CDR1 MNHEY, CDR2 SMNVEV (reference sequence). The CDR3 consists of 14 residues. V dropped 7 bases and J dropped 2; count of bases not matched to a gene: 7.

The chain joins TRBV28 to TRBJ2-2; 10 nucleotides match TRBD2. The CDR3 loop spans 14 amino acids. V shed 7 bases and J 6 bases; nucleotides not matched to a gene: 5. Germline V lookup: CDR1 MDHEN, CDR2 SYDVKM. The chain's CDR3 is CASKLAGVAGELFF. CDR3 DNA sequence: TGTGCCAGCAAGCTAGCGGGAGTTGCCGGGGAGCTGTTTTTT.

Here the CDR3 reads CSGASYEQFF. CDR3 sequence (DNA): TGCAGTGGAGCGTCGTATGAGCAGTTCTTC. The chain is built from TRBV20-1 and TRBJ2-1; no clear D gene. V was cut by 7 bases and J by 8 bases, with 9 bases left in between. Germline CDR1 and CDR2: DFQATT and SNEGSKA (reference sequence). The CDR3 runs 10 residues.

This sequence joins TRBV19 and TRBJ1-2; 10 nucleotides match TRBD1. Per the germline V gene, CDR1 is LNHDA and CDR2 is SQIVND (reference sequence). This CDR3 contains 13 residues. Losses at the gene ends were 7 bases for V and 8 bases for J; bases not matched to a gene: 7. CDR3 residues: CASTRDRGRGYTF. CDR3 sequence (DNA): TGTGCCAGTACCCGGGACAGGGGCCGCGGCTACACCTTC.

The gene calls are TRBV18 and TRBJ1-2; 8 bases are a match to TRBD1. This CDR3 comprises 15 residues. V lost 1 base, J lost 3 bases, and 4 bases stayed unmatched. Germline CDR1 KGHSH, CDR2 LQKENI. CDR3 in DNA: TGTGCCAGCTCACCACTTACGGGACAGGACTATGGCTACACCTTC. Its translation is CASSPLTGQDYGYTF.

The rearrangement uses TRBV3-1 (or the pseudogene TRBV3-2) and TRBJ2-7, with TRBD1 as a possible D gene (6 bases). This CDR3 has 16 residues. Germline V gene lookup returns CDR1 LGHDT and CDR2 YNNKEL (reference sequence). Trimming removed 1 base from V and 4 bases from J, with 17 bases in between. CDR3 sequence: CASSQAPGHRSYEQYF. CDR3 nucleotide sequence: TGTGCCAGCAGCCAAGCCCCGGGACACAGATCATACGAGCAGTACTTC.

The chain combines TRBV9 with TRBJ1-2, with TRBD1 as a possible D gene (6 bases). Germline V gene lookup returns CDR1 SGDLS and CDR2 YYNGEE. This CDR3 comprises 18 residues. V was shortened by 4 bases and J by 1 base, with 23 bases between the two germline ends. The CDR3 nucleotides read TGTGCCAGCAGCCTAAAACCCACAGACGGACAGATTAACTATGGCTACACCTTC. Its translation: CASSLKPTDGQINYGYTF.

J is TRBJ2-3 and V is TRBV11-3; 8 bases fit TRBD2. The CDR3 is made up of 15 amino acids. The trim removed 3 bases at V and 3 bases at J, leaving 5 bases unmatched. Germline V lookup: CDR1 SGHNT, CDR2 YENEEA. The CDR3 sequence: CASSLDSGKTDTQYF. Written as DNA, the CDR3 is TGTGCCAGCAGCTTGGATAGCGGGAAGACAGATACGCAGTATTTT.

The rearrangement uses TRBV5-1 and TRBJ2-1, with TRBD1 identical over 8 bases. Trimming at V came to 0 bases and at J to 4 bases, leaving 0 bases not matched to a gene. Germline lookup yields CDR1 SGHRS and CDR2 YFSETQ. This CDR3 has 14 residues. The DNA for the CDR3 is TGCGCCAGCAGCTTGGGACAGGGGTACAATGAGCAGTTCTTC. It encodes CASSLGQGYNEQFF.

The chain has TRBV27 and TRBJ1-1; 7 nucleotides match TRBD1. This CDR3 spans 15 amino acids. The germline V gene has CDR1 MNHEY and CDR2 SMNVEV (reference sequence). Trimming removed 0 bases from V and 1 base from J; junction bases left unmatched: 2. The CDR3 region has the DNA TGTGCCAGCAGTTTATCGCGGACAGGGAACACTGAAGCTTTCTTT. It translates to CASSLSRTGNTEAFF.

The chain recombines TRBV11-3 with TRBJ2-3; tentatively, D is TRBD1 (7 bases). V gave up 9 bases and J gave up 5 bases, with 30 bases separating them. CDR1 and CDR2 from the germline V gene are SGHNT and YENEEA. This CDR3 is 18 amino acids long. The CDR3 region has the DNA TGTGCCAGTGACCTGGGCGGGACAGAGGGGTGGGCACAAGATACGCAGTATTTT. Its protein product is CASDLGGTEGWAQDTQYF.

The genes are TRBV6-6 and TRBJ2-2; tentative D call: TRBD1 (5 bases). The CDR3 is 15 residues long. CDR1 and CDR2 from the germline V gene are MNHNY and SVGAGI (reference sequence). V dropped 0 bases and J dropped 7 bases, with 12 bases sitting between them. The CDR3 bases are TGTGCCAGCAGTTACTCTGCAGGGTCAATCGGGGAGCTGTTTTTT. Translating gives CASSYSAGSIGELFF.